This TCR beta chain comes out of a study of CD8 T cells in ankylosing spondylitis. This clonotype occurred a few times. Its antigen remains unidentified. Germline V lookup: CDR1 SGHRS, CDR2 YFSETQ. J was trimmed by 3 bases and V by 2 bases; bases with no gene match: 10. The CDR3 extends over 16 amino acids. Study conclusions and caveats: A TCR beta motif of eight highly homologous variants appeared characteristic of ankylosing spondylitis blood.

TCRdb itself ran the 5' RACE reads through MiXCR, one entry per CDR3 protein. The table has some 140,000 distinct CDR3 sequences, about 15% seen once. The J gene is TRBJ1-1, the V gene TRBV5-1; TRBD1 matches 7 bases. This TCR came from a male donor with ankylosing spondylitis. Sample: blood, either unsorted or a sorted T cell fraction (not recorded which). The CDR3, as DNA: TGCGCCAGCAGCTTCTCAGGGGGTAATGCATACACTGAAGCTTTCTTT. Its translation: CASSFSGGNAYTEAFF.